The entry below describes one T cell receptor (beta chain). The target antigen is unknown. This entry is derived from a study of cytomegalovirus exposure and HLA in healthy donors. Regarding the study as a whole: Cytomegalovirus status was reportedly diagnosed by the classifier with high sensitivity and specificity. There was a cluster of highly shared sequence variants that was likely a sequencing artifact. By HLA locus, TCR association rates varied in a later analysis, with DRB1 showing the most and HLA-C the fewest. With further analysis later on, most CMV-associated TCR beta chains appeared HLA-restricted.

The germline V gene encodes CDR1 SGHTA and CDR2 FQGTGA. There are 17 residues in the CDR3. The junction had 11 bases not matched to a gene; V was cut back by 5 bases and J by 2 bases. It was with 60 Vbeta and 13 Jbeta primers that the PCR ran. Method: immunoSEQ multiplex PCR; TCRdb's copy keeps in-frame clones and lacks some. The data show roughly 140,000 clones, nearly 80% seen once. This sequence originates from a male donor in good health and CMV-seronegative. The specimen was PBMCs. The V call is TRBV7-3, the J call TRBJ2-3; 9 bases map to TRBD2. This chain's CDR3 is CASSPDQSGGITDTQYF. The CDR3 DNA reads TGTGCCAGCAGCCCTGATCAAAGCGGGGGGATCACAGATACGCAGTATTTT.